The rows below give T cell receptor beta chains drawn from one sample of a study of blood T cell repertoires in COVID-19. The repertoire was sequenced with immunoSEQ multiplex PCR; TCRdb's copy has only in-frame clones and lacks some. The table includes 200,000 to 300,000 clones, 65% to 90% detected once. Sequences were obtained from peripheral blood. The receptors originated from a man aged 40-49 years who had recovered from COVID-19. The CDR3 runs from the conserved cysteine through the conserved F or W. Each record gives: J gene, clone size, V gene, D gene, CDR3 protein, CDR3 DNA. The D gene is left open where the match is weak. Rows may omit the clone size; those that give it use once, few, many or a size class.

j_call: TRBJ2-2; clone_size: few; v_call: TRBV27; d_call: -; cdr3_aa: CASSLVRGSTGELFF; cdr3_nt: TGTGCCAGCAGTTTGGTAAGGGGAAGCACCGGGGAGCTGTTTTTT
j_call: TRBJ1-5; clone_size: -; v_call: TRBV5-1; d_call: TRBD1; cdr3_aa: CASSLDGTGDQPQHF; cdr3_nt: TGCGCCAGCAGCTTGGACGGGACAGGGGATCAGCCCCAGCATTTT
j_call: TRBJ1-4; clone_size: -; v_call: TRBV5-1; d_call: -; cdr3_aa: CASSFTTTNEKLFF; cdr3_nt: TGCGCCAGCAGCTTCACTACAACTAATGAAAAACTGTTTTTT
j_call: TRBJ2-1; clone_size: -; v_call: TRBV29-1; d_call: -; cdr3_aa: CSLGIDEQFF; cdr3_nt: TGCAGCCTAGGTATCGATGAGCAGTTCTTC
j_call: TRBJ2-2; clone_size: many; v_call: TRBV9; d_call: TRBD2; cdr3_aa: CASSGPTSGRSLRTGELFF; cdr3_nt: TGTGCCAGCAGCGGCCCAACTAGCGGGAGATCCCTAAGAACCGGGGAGCTGTTTTTT
j_call: TRBJ1-6; clone_size: -; v_call: TRBV7-2; d_call: -; cdr3_aa: CASSLAPNSPLHF; cdr3_nt: TGTGCCAGCAGCTTAGCCCCAAATTCACCCCTCCACTTT
j_call: TRBJ2-7; clone_size: -; v_call: TRBV5-5; d_call: -; cdr3_aa: CASSLWGPTGGEQYF; cdr3_nt: TGTGCCAGCAGCTTGTGGGGGCCGACAGGAGGCGAGCAGTACTTC
j_call: TRBJ1-1; clone_size: -; v_call: TRBV25-1; d_call: -; cdr3_aa: CASSEGGTMNTEAFF; cdr3_nt: TGTGCCAGCAGTGAAGGGGGCACCATGAACACTGAAGCTTTCTTT
j_call: TRBJ2-7; clone_size: -; v_call: TRBV18; d_call: -; cdr3_aa: CASSPSLYEQYF; cdr3_nt: TGTGCCAGCTCCCCATCCCTCTACGAGCAGTACTTC
j_call: TRBJ2-2; clone_size: once; v_call: TRBV7-2; d_call: TRBD1; cdr3_aa: CASSLAGTGFLFF; cdr3_nt: TGTGCCAGCAGCTTAGCCGGGACAGGGTTCCTGTTTTTT
j_call: TRBJ1-5; clone_size: -; v_call: TRBV23-1; d_call: -; cdr3_aa: CASSTSGELLYSNQPQHF; cdr3_nt: TGCGCCAGCAGTACCTCTGGGGAGCTTCTATATAGCAATCAGCCCCAGCATTTT
j_call: TRBJ1-1; clone_size: -; v_call: TRBV18; d_call: TRBD1; cdr3_aa: CASSLDRGNTEAFF; cdr3_nt: TGTGCCAGCTCACTGGACAGGGGGAACACTGAAGCTTTCTTT
j_call: TRBJ1-2; clone_size: -; v_call: TRBV18; d_call: TRBD1; cdr3_aa: CASSETGGQYGYTF; cdr3_nt: TGTGCCAGCTCAGAGACAGGGGGCCAATATGGCTACACCTTC
j_call: TRBJ2-1; clone_size: -; v_call: TRBV18; d_call: -; cdr3_aa: CASSPPSQGNEQFF; cdr3_nt: TGTGCCAGCTCACCACCGTCCCAGGGGAATGAGCAGTTCTTC
j_call: TRBJ1-2; clone_size: -; v_call: TRBV5-1; d_call: TRBD1; cdr3_aa: CASSSGQGANYGYTF; cdr3_nt: TGCGCCAGCAGCTCGGGACAGGGAGCTAACTATGGCTACACCTTC
j_call: TRBJ1-1; clone_size: -; v_call: TRBV18; d_call: -; cdr3_aa: CASSPPELLGTEAFF; cdr3_nt: TGTGCCAGCTCACCCCCGGAGTTATTGGGCACTGAAGCTTTCTTT
j_call: TRBJ1-3; clone_size: -; v_call: TRBV7-9; d_call: -; cdr3_aa: CASSSPDTIYF; cdr3_nt: TGTGCCAGCAGCTCTCCCGACACCATATATTTT
j_call: TRBJ1-5; clone_size: -; v_call: TRBV2; d_call: TRBD1; cdr3_aa: CASRNRGFSNQPQHF; cdr3_nt: TGTGCCAGCAGGAACAGGGGTTTTAGCAATCAGCCCCAGCATTTT
j_call: TRBJ2-3; clone_size: once; v_call: TRBV18; d_call: TRBD1; cdr3_aa: CASSYNRGQGDTQYF; cdr3_nt: TGTGCCAGCTCCTACAACAGGGGGCAGGGAGATACGCAGTATTTT
j_call: TRBJ1-1; clone_size: -; v_call: TRBV5-1; d_call: -; cdr3_aa: CASTEDSYTEAFF; cdr3_nt: TGCGCCAGCACCGAGGACAGCTACACTGAAGCTTTCTTT
j_call: TRBJ1-2; clone_size: -; v_call: TRBV2; d_call: -; cdr3_aa: CASSGLQGAGGYTF; cdr3_nt: TGTGCCAGCAGTGGACTACAGGGCGCCGGGGGCTACACCTTC
j_call: TRBJ2-2; clone_size: -; v_call: TRBV30; d_call: -; cdr3_aa: CAWSVVGPHTGELFF; cdr3_nt: TGTGCCTGGAGTGTAGTTGGGCCTCACACCGGGGAGCTGTTTTTT
j_call: TRBJ1-1; clone_size: -; v_call: TRBV29-1; d_call: -; cdr3_aa: CSVVGQGIEAFF; cdr3_nt: TGCAGCGTTGTTGGGCAGGGGATTGAAGCTTTCTTT
j_call: TRBJ2-1; clone_size: once; v_call: TRBV19; d_call: TRBD2; cdr3_aa: CASSWVAGGTYNEQFF; cdr3_nt: TGTGCCAGTAGTTGGGTAGCGGGGGGAACCTACAATGAGCAGTTCTTC
j_call: TRBJ1-1; clone_size: -; v_call: TRBV5-1; d_call: TRBD1; cdr3_aa: CASTGTVGLNTEAFF; cdr3_nt: TGCGCCAGCACCGGGACAGTAGGATTGAACACTGAAGCTTTCTTT
j_call: TRBJ2-1; clone_size: -; v_call: TRBV28; d_call: -; cdr3_aa: CASSLTRNEQFF; cdr3_nt: TGTGCCAGCAGTCTTACCAGGAATGAGCAGTTCTTC
j_call: TRBJ1-3; clone_size: -; v_call: TRBV7-2; d_call: -; cdr3_aa: CASSLGGGHSGNTIYF; cdr3_nt: TGTGCCAGCAGCTTAGGGGGCGGCCATTCTGGAAACACCATATATTTT
j_call: TRBJ1-1; clone_size: -; v_call: TRBV19; d_call: -; cdr3_aa: CASSIDWAGNTEAFF; cdr3_nt: TGTGCCAGTAGTATAGATTGGGCGGGGAACACTGAAGCTTTCTTT
j_call: TRBJ1-5; clone_size: -; v_call: TRBV7-2; d_call: -; cdr3_aa: CASSLGPLYSNQPQHF; cdr3_nt: TGTGCCAGCAGCTTAGGTCCTCTATATAGCAATCAGCCCCAGCATTTT
j_call: TRBJ2-5; clone_size: -; v_call: TRBV7-2; d_call: -; cdr3_aa: CASSLIVGGGQETQYF; cdr3_nt: TGTGCCAGCAGCTTAATTGTGGGAGGGGGCCAAGAGACCCAGTACTTC
j_call: TRBJ2-3; clone_size: -; v_call: TRBV6-1; d_call: -; cdr3_aa: CASSEGPGTDTQYF; cdr3_nt: TGTGCCAGCAGTGAGGGGCCCGGGACAGATACGCAGTATTTT
j_call: TRBJ2-7; clone_size: once; v_call: TRBV11-2; d_call: TRBD1; cdr3_aa: CASNPRQGTLSYEQYF; cdr3_nt: TGTGCCAGCAACCCCCGACAGGGGACCCTTTCCTACGAGCAGTACTTC
j_call: TRBJ2-5; clone_size: -; v_call: TRBV5-6; d_call: TRBD1; cdr3_aa: CASSATHQGESQYF; cdr3_nt: TGTGCCAGCAGCGCAACGCACCAGGGGGAGAGCCAGTACTTC
j_call: TRBJ2-2; clone_size: -; v_call: TRBV5-1; d_call: TRBD2; cdr3_aa: CASSLLAGGSGELFF; cdr3_nt: TGCGCCAGCAGCTTGCTAGCGGGAGGGTCCGGGGAGCTGTTTTTT
j_call: TRBJ2-3; clone_size: once; v_call: TRBV24-1; d_call: TRBD2; cdr3_aa: CATSAGPGGGDRNTQYF; cdr3_nt: TGTGCCACCAGTGCCGGCCCCGGCGGGGGGGATAGGAATACGCAGTATTTT
j_call: TRBJ1-4; clone_size: -; v_call: TRBV25-1; d_call: TRBD1; cdr3_aa: CASSLLGQGGNEKLFF; cdr3_nt: TGTGCCAGCAGCCTCCTTGGACAGGGGGGCAATGAAAAACTGTTTTTT
j_call: TRBJ1-5; clone_size: -; v_call: TRBV7-2; d_call: -; cdr3_aa: CASSTTNSNQPQHF; cdr3_nt: TGTGCCAGCAGCACCACAAATAGCAATCAGCCCCAGCATTTT
j_call: TRBJ2-1; clone_size: -; v_call: TRBV5-6; d_call: TRBD2; cdr3_aa: CASSWLAVYNEQFF; cdr3_nt: TGTGCCAGCAGCTGGCTAGCGGTATACAATGAGCAGTTCTTC
j_call: TRBJ1-5; clone_size: -; v_call: TRBV2; d_call: TRBD1; cdr3_aa: CASREGGRVSQPQHF; cdr3_nt: TGTGCCAGCAGGGAAGGGGGCAGGGTATCCCAGCCCCAGCATTTT
j_call: TRBJ1-2; clone_size: -; v_call: TRBV12-3/TRBV12-4; d_call: TRBD1; cdr3_aa: CASSLTGSIGYTF; cdr3_nt: TGTGCCAGCAGTTTGACAGGGTCTATTGGCTACACCTTC
j_call: TRBJ2-1; clone_size: -; v_call: TRBV18; d_call: TRBD2; cdr3_aa: CASSPERETYNEQFF; cdr3_nt: TGTGCCAGCTCACCCGAGCGGGAGACCTACAATGAGCAGTTCTTC
j_call: TRBJ2-1; clone_size: -; v_call: TRBV29-1; d_call: TRBD2; cdr3_aa: CSVEGLAGGWVNEQFF; cdr3_nt: TGCAGCGTTGAGGGACTAGCGGGAGGTTGGGTCAATGAGCAGTTCTTC
j_call: TRBJ1-3; clone_size: -; v_call: TRBV9; d_call: -; cdr3_aa: CASSVGLRGGSGNTIYF; cdr3_nt: TGTGCCAGCAGCGTGGGGCTTCGCGGCGGTTCTGGAAACACCATATATTTT
j_call: TRBJ2-7; clone_size: -; v_call: TRBV7-2; d_call: -; cdr3_aa: CASSLVWTATSHEQYF; cdr3_nt: TGTGCCAGCAGCTTAGTGTGGACAGCGACATCGCACGAGCAGTACTTC
j_call: TRBJ1-2; clone_size: -; v_call: TRBV6-5; d_call: TRBD1; cdr3_aa: CASSVQLGGENGYTF; cdr3_nt: TGTGCCAGCAGCGTACAGCTAGGGGGCGAAAATGGCTACACCTTC
j_call: TRBJ2-1; clone_size: once; v_call: TRBV7-2; d_call: TRBD1; cdr3_aa: CASSLGTGDPFF; cdr3_nt: TGTGCCAGCAGCTTAGGTACAGGGGACCCGTTCTTC
j_call: TRBJ2-7; clone_size: -; v_call: TRBV21-1; d_call: -; cdr3_aa: CASSKGGKAYEQYF; cdr3_nt: TGTGCCAGCAGCAAAGGCGGGAAGGCCTACGAGCAGTACTTC
j_call: TRBJ1-2; clone_size: -; v_call: TRBV4-3; d_call: -; cdr3_aa: CASSQDLSGVNGYTF; cdr3_nt: TGCGCCAGCAGCCAAGACTTATCAGGGGTAAATGGCTACACCTTC
j_call: TRBJ2-2; clone_size: -; v_call: TRBV19; d_call: -; cdr3_aa: CASSYDSGKTNTGELFF; cdr3_nt: TGTGCCAGTAGTTACGACAGTGGAAAAACGAACACCGGGGAGCTGTTTTTT
j_call: TRBJ2-7; clone_size: -; v_call: TRBV7-6; d_call: TRBD1; cdr3_aa: CASSRGTGDSSYEQYF; cdr3_nt: TGTGCCAGCAGCCGCGGGACAGGGGATAGCTCCTACGAGCAGTACTTC
j_call: TRBJ2-7; clone_size: few; v_call: TRBV5-4; d_call: TRBD2; cdr3_aa: CASTREGLGYEQYF; cdr3_nt: TGTGCCAGCACCAGGGAGGGCCTCGGTTACGAGCAGTACTTC
j_call: TRBJ2-5; clone_size: -; v_call: TRBV10-2; d_call: TRBD2; cdr3_aa: CASSANPRGTTLYF; cdr3_nt: TGCGCCAGCAGTGCGAACCCCCGAGGGACTACCCTCTACTTC
j_call: TRBJ2-3; clone_size: few; v_call: TRBV24-1; d_call: TRBD2; cdr3_aa: CATVAVSIAGCTDTQYF; cdr3_nt: TGTGCCACCGTCGCCGTTAGCATAGCGGGCTGCACAGATACGCAGTATTTT
j_call: TRBJ2-4; clone_size: -; v_call: TRBV7-2; d_call: -; cdr3_aa: CASSLNRADIQYF; cdr3_nt: TGTGCCAGCAGCTTGAACAGGGCCGACATTCAGTACTTC
j_call: TRBJ1-2; clone_size: -; v_call: TRBV19; d_call: TRBD1; cdr3_aa: CASSIPGQGGYGYTF; cdr3_nt: TGTGCCAGTAGTATCCCAGGACAGGGGGGCTATGGCTACACCTTC
j_call: TRBJ1-6; clone_size: -; v_call: TRBV30; d_call: -; cdr3_aa: CALQQISYNSPLHF; cdr3_nt: TGTGCCCTACAGCAGATCTCCTATAATTCACCCCTCCACTTT
j_call: TRBJ1-4; clone_size: -; v_call: TRBV4-3; d_call: TRBD1; cdr3_aa: CASSQLLGTGGKGEKLFF; cdr3_nt: TGCGCCAGCAGCCAACTGTTGGGGACAGGGGGTAAAGGTGAAAAACTGTTTTTT
j_call: TRBJ2-5; clone_size: -; v_call: TRBV24-1; d_call: TRBD2; cdr3_aa: CATSDFPGTSGGPGETQYF; cdr3_nt: TGTGCCACCAGTGATTTTCCGGGGACTAGCGGGGGCCCGGGGGAGACCCAGTACTTC
j_call: TRBJ2-7; clone_size: few; v_call: TRBV25-1; d_call: TRBD2; cdr3_aa: CASGAVGGKPYEQYF; cdr3_nt: TGTGCCAGTGGGGCAGTGGGGGGGAAACCCTACGAGCAGTACTTC